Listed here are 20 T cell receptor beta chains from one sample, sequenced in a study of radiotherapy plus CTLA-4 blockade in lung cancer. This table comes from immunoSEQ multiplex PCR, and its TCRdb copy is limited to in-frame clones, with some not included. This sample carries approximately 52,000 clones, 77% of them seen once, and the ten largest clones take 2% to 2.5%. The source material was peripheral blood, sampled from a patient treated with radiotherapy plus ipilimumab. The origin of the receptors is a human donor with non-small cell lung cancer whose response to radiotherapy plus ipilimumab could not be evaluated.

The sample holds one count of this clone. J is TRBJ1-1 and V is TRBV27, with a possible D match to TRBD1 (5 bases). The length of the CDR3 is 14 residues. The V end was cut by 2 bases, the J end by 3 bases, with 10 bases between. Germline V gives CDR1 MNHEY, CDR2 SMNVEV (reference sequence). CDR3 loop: CASSLAWGDTEAFF. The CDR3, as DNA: TGTGCCAGCAGTTTAGCCTGGGGGGACACTGAAGCTTTCTTT.

The CDR3 nucleotides read TGCGCCAGCAGCTTCAGCCACCCGGCGGACACTGAAGCTTTCTTT. Amino acids: CASSFSHPADTEAFF. This chain connects TRBV5-1 to TRBJ1-1, with unresolved D. Germline V gene sequence: CDR1 SGHRS, CDR2 YFSETQ. The CDR3 has 15 amino acids. The V gene lost 2 bases and the J gene lost 3 bases, with 14 bases spanning the gap.

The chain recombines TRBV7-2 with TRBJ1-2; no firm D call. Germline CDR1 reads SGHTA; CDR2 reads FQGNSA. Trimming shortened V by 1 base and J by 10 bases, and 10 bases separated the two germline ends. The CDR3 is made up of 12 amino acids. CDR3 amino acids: CASSLGPGVYTF. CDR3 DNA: TGTGCCAGCAGCTTAGGTCCAGGCGTCTACACCTTC. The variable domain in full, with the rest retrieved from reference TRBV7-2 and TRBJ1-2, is GAGVSQSPSNKVTEKGKDVELRCDPISGHTALYWYRQSLGQGLEFLIYFQGNSAPDKSGLPSDRFSAERTGGSVSTLTIQRTQQEDSAVYLCASSLGPGVYTFGSGTRLTVV.

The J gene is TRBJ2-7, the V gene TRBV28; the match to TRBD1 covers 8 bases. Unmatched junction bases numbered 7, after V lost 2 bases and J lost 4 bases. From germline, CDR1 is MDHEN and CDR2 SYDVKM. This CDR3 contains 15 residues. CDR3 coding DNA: TGTGCCAGCAGTTTAGGGCAGGGGGCTTCTTACGAGCAGTACTTC. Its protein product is CASSLGQGASYEQYF.

The CDR3 DNA reads TGTGCCAGCAGCCTACTAGCGGGAGGGCCTCTATCGTTCTTC. Its protein is CASSLLAGGPLSFF. This chain connects TRBV6-5 to TRBJ2-1; TRBD2 agrees at 13 bases. CDR1 and CDR2 (germline): MNHEY, SVGAGI. The CDR3 totals 14 residues. Trimming cost V 6 bases and J 15 bases; bases outside gene matches: 11.

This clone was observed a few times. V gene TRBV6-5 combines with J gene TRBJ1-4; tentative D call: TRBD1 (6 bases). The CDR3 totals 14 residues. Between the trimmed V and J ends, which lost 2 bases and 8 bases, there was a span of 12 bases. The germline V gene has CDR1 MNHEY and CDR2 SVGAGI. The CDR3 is CASSYRGAEEKLFF. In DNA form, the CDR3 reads TGTGCCAGCAGTTACCGGGGGGCGGAGGAAAAACTGTTTTTT.

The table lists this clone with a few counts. DNA for the CDR3: TGTGCCATCGTGGGGGGGGCCCGGGGCACAGATACGCAGTATTTT. Protein product: CAIVGGARGTDTQYF. V and J are TRBV6-6 and TRBJ2-3; maybe TRBD2 (7 bases). CDR1 and CDR2 from the germline V gene are MNHNY and SVGAGI (reference sequence). The V end lost 10 bases, the J end lost 1 base, and 18 bases lay between the germline ends. CDR3 size: 15 residues.

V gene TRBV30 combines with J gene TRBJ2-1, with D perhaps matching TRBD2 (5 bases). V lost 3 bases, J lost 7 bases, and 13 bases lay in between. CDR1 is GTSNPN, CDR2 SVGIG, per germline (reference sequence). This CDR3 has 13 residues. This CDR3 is CAWSWERKNEQFF. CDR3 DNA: TGTGCCTGGAGCTGGGAGCGCAAAAATGAGCAGTTCTTC.

CDR3 coding DNA: TGTGCAACCGAGGACAGGTCGACCGCTGAGCAGTACTTC. It encodes CATEDRSTAEQYF. The chain uses TRBV6-5 and TRBJ2-7; 7 positions match TRBD1. From germline, CDR1 is MNHEY and CDR2 SVGAGI. The CDR3 totals 13 residues.

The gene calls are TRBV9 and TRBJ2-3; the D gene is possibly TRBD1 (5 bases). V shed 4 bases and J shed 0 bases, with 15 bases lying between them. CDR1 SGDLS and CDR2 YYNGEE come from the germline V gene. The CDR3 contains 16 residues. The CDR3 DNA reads TGTGCCAGCAGCACTGGAGACAGTTGGAGCACAGATACGCAGTATTTT. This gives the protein CASSTGDSWSTDTQYF.

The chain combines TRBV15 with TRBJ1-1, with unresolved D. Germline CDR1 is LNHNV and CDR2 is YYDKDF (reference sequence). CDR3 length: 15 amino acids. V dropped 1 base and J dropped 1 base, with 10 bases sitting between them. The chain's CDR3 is CATSRVRAGNTEAFF. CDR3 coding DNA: TGTGCCACCAGCAGAGTGAGGGCGGGGAACACTGAAGCTTTCTTT.

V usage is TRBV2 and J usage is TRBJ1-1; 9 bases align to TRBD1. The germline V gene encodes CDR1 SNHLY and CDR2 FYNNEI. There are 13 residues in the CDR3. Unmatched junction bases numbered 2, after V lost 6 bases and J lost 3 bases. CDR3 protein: CASRDRGDTEAFF. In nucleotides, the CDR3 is TGTGCCAGCAGGGACAGGGGAGACACTGAAGCTTTCTTT.

The CDR3 loop reads CASSSTGHGYGYTF. Written as DNA, the CDR3 is TGTGCCAGCAGCTCTACAGGGCACGGCTATGGCTACACCTTC. This chain uses TRBV7-2 with TRBJ1-2; D might be TRBD1 (6 bases). The V and J ends lost 4 bases and 4 bases respectively, with 13 bases between them. Per the germline V gene, CDR1 is SGHTA and CDR2 is FQGNSA. The length of the CDR3 is 14 residues.

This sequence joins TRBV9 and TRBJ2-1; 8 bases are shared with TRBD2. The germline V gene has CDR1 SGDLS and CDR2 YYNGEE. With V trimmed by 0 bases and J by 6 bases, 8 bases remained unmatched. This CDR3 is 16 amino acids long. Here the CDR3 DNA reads TGTGCCAGCAGCGTAGCGGGGGGGCAGATCGGCAATGAGCAGTTCTTC. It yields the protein CASSVAGGQIGNEQFF.

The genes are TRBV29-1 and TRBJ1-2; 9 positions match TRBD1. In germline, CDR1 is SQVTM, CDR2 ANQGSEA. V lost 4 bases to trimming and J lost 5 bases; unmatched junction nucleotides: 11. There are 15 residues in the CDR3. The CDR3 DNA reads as TGCAGCGTTGGGTTGGTGGACAGGGGTTGGTATGGCTACACCTTC. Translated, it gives CSVGLVDRGWYGYTF.

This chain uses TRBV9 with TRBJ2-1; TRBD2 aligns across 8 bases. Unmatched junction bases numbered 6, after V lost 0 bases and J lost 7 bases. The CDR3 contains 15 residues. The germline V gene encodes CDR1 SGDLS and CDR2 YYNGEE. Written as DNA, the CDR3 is TGTGCCAGCAGCGTAGCAGCGGGGGTGGAAAATGAGCAGTTCTTC. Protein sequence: CASSVAAGVENEQFF.

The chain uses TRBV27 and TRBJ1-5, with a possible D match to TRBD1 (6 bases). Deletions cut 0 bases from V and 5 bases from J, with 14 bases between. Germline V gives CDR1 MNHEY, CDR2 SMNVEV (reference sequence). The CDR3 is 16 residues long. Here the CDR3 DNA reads TGTGCCAGCAGTTTATCAGGGACCAGGGGCCATCAGCCCCAGCATTTT. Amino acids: CASSLSGTRGHQPQHF.

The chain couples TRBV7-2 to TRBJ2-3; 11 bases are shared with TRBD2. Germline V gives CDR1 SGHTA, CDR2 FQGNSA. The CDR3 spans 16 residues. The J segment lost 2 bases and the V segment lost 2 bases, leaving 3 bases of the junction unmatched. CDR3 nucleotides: TGTGCCAGCAGCTTAATGACTAGCGGGAACACAGATACGCAGTATTTT. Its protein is CASSLMTSGNTDTQYF. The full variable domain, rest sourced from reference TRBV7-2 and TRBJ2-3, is GAGVSQSPSNKVTEKGKDVELRCDPISGHTALYWYRQSLGQGLEFLIYFQGNSAPDKSGLPSDRFSAERTGGSVSTLTIQRTQQEDSAVYLCASSLMTSGNTDTQYFGPGTRLTVL.

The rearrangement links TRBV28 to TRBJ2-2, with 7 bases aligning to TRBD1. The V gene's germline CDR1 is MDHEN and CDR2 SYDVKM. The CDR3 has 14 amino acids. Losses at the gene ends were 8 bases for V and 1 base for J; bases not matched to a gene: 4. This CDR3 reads CASWPGGNTGELFF. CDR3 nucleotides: TGTGCCAGCTGGCCAGGGGGGAACACCGGGGAGCTGTTTTTT.

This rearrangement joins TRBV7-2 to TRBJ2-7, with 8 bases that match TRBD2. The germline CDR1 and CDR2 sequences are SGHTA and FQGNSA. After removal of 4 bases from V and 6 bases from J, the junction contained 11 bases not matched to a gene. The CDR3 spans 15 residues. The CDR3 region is CASSSHRGAGGEQYF. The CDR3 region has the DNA TGTGCCAGCAGCTCTCACCGGGGGGCGGGAGGCGAGCAGTACTTC.